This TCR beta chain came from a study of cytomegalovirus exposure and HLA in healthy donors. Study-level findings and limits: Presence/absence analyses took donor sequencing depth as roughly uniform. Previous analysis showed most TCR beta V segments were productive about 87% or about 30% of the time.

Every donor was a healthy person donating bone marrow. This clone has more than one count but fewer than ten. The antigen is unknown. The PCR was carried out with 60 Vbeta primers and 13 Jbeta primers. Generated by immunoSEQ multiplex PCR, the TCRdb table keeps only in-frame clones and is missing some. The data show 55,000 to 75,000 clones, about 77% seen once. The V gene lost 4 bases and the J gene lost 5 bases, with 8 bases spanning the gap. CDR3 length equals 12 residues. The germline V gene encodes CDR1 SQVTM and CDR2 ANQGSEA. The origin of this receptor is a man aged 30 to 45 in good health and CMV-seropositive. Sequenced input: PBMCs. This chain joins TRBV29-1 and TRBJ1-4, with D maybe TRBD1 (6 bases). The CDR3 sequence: CSVVTGNEKLFF. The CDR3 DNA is TGCAGCGTTGTGACAGGAAATGAAAAACTGTTTTTT.